These 10 T cell receptor beta chains came from one sample sequenced in a study of T cell responses to AZD1222 COVID-19 vaccine. Sequencing used immunoSEQ multiplex PCR; TCRdb keeps in-frame clones, though not all of them. The table shows 250,000 to 300,000 clones, with 90% to 95% occurring only once. The source material was peripheral blood, sampled 28 days after the second AZD1222 dose. These receptors were obtained from an adult who received the AZD1222 COVID-19 vaccine.

The chain recombines TRBV11-2 with TRBJ1-1, with D perhaps TRBD1 (6 bases). Germline CDR1 is SGHAT and CDR2 is FQNNGV. V was cut by 2 bases and J by 1 base, with 11 bases left in between. The CDR3 spans 15 residues. The CDR3 spells CASSLLYRANTEAFF. The DNA for the CDR3 is TGTGCCAGCAGCTTACTGTACAGGGCGAACACTGAAGCTTTCTTT. The variable domain in full, completed from reference TRBV11-2 and TRBJ1-1, reads EAGVAQSPRYKIIEKRQSVAFWCNPISGHATLYWYQQILGQGPKLLIQFQNNGVVDDSQLPKDRFSAERLKGVDSTLKIQPAKLEDSAVYLCASSLLYRANTEAFFGQGTRLTVV.

The V gene is TRBV19, the J gene TRBJ2-5, with a possible D match to TRBD2 (5 bases). The germline V and J ends were trimmed by 5 bases and 9 bases, with 13 bases remaining between them. This CDR3 has 12 residues. The germline gives CDR1 LNHDA, CDR2 SQIVND (reference sequence). Written as DNA, the CDR3 is TGTGCCAGTAGTGCCCCACTAGGAGCCCAGTACTTC. Translated: CASSAPLGAQYF.

J is TRBJ1-6 and V is TRBV20-1; tentative D call: TRBD1 (5 bases). CDR1 DFQATT and CDR2 SNEGSKA come from the germline V gene (reference sequence). This CDR3 contains 14 residues. V lost 6 bases, J lost 7 bases, and 16 bases lay in between. The CDR3 reads CSASNPGGNSPLHF. The CDR3 DNA reads TGCAGTGCAAGTAACCCGGGGGGGAATTCACCCCTCCACTTT.

The CDR3 here is CASSQWTPNTEAFF. The CDR3 DNA is TGTGCCAGCAGTCAGTGGACACCGAACACTGAAGCTTTCTTT. The rearrangement uses TRBV28 and TRBJ1-1; D perhaps matches TRBD1 (5 bases). Germline CDR1 reads MDHEN; CDR2 reads SYDVKM. This CDR3 is 14 amino acids long. Trimming removed 5 bases from V and 1 base from J, with 11 bases in between.

This clone showed up just once. The CDR3 protein is CASSEAGLQETQYF. CDR3 nucleotides: TGTGCCAGCAGTGAGGCAGGACTACAAGAGACCCAGTACTTC. The V call is TRBV27, the J call TRBJ2-5, with D possibly TRBD2 on 6 matching bases. This CDR3 region has 14 residues. Trimming cost V 5 bases and J 2 bases, with 12 bases left between them. CDR1 and CDR2 from the germline V gene are MNHEY and SMNVEV (reference sequence).

The genes are TRBV7-9 and TRBJ2-1; D is unclear. The CDR3 runs 13 residues. The V gene's germline CDR1 is SEHNR and CDR2 FQNEAQ (reference sequence). The V and J ends lost 11 bases and 0 bases respectively, with 11 bases between them. The DNA for the CDR3 is TGTGCCGGTTCCTCTAGCTCCTACAATGAGCAGTTCTTC. Amino acids: CAGSSSSYNEQFF.

The chain combines TRBV5-1 with TRBJ2-5; TRBD2 aligns across 11 bases. Per germline, CDR1 SGHRS and CDR2 YFSETQ. Germline trimming cut 7 bases from V and 4 bases from J; bases unmatched to any gene: 9. The CDR3 spans 15 residues. This CDR3 reads CASRSPTSGRETQYF. The CDR3 DNA is TGCGCCAGCCGAAGTCCTACTAGCGGGAGAGAGACCCAGTACTTC.

The V gene is TRBV11-2, the J gene TRBJ2-1; 10 nucleotides align to TRBD2. Germline V gene lookup returns CDR1 SGHAT and CDR2 FQNNGV. CDR3 length equals 16 residues. V was clipped by 4 bases and J by 5 bases; unmatched bases: 8. The CDR3 DNA sequence: TGTGCCAGCAGCTCCCCCGGGACTAGCGAGGACAATGAGCAGTTCTTC. Its protein is CASSSPGTSEDNEQFF.

This clone has a handful of counts. This chain connects TRBV6-6 to TRBJ1-6; the match to TRBD1 covers 7 bases. Per the germline V gene, CDR1 is MNHNY and CDR2 is SVGAGI (reference sequence). The CDR3 covers 14 residues. V shed 5 bases and J 14 bases; nucleotides not matched to a gene: 12. CDR3 protein: CASSPSGGQGALHF. The CDR3 region has the DNA TGTGCCAGCAGTCCCTCGGGGGGCCAGGGGGCCCTCCACTTT.

Comments on this clone: Other DNA sequences in this sample translate to the same CDR3. The chain joins TRBV12-3 or TRBV12-4 to TRBJ2-7; tentatively, D is TRBD2 (6 bases). This CDR3 has 13 residues. The ends were cut back, 3 bases at V and 1 base at J, with 7 bases in the middle. As DNA, the CDR3 is TGTGCCAGCAGTTTCGGAGGGTCCTACGAGCAGTACTTC. Encoded protein: CASSFGGSYEQYF.